The present entry profiles one T cell receptor (beta chain) with its context. What it binds is not known. Naive CD8 isolation took CD45RO-negative cells positively selected for CCR7 and excluded terminally differentiated effector memory CD45RA+ cells. The data originate from a study of shared clonotypes between healthy human individuals. CDR1 MNHEY and CDR2 SVGAGI come from the germline V gene. The CDR3 has 14 residues. The V end lost 5 bases, the J end lost 5 bases, and 10 bases lay between the germline ends. Researchers divided each subset's genomic DNA evenly across several immunoSEQ plates. Each replicate PCR on the sorted subsets used about 0.2 ug DNA (approximately 33,000 T cell genomes). The method was immunoSEQ multiplex PCR; TCRdb's version includes in-frame clones alone and lacks a portion of them. Seen here are about 2 million clones, roughly 95% observed once, and the top ten hold less than 1.5%.

General study points: Generally, naive subsets (rather than memory subsets) showed larger estimated richness.

Material for sequencing was naive CD8+ T cells sorted from blood. This TCR came from a man aged 18 to 35 in good health. J is TRBJ1-6 and V is TRBV6-5; D is unresolved. CDR3 region: CASSPDGDNSPLHF. CDR3 nucleotide sequence: TGTGCCAGCAGTCCGGACGGAGATAATTCACCCCTCCACTTT.